This T cell receptor (beta chain) was found in a study of relationships among human T cell subsets listed by TCRdb under 2010. A note on the overall study: Eight distinct blood T cell populations were sequenced: pan T, CD8 cytotoxic, regulatory, Th1, Th2, naive plus transitional, activated and memory cells.

The table lists this clonotype with a few counts. No cognate antigen has been identified for it. No base quality information exists; no much larger clone differs at one position. To isolate the T cell subsets, Miltenyi superparamagnetic beads coated with subset-specific monoclonal antibodies were used. Every T cell population was isolated from peripheral blood. Whole blood was subjected to Ficoll separation to obtain mononuclear cells, from which monocytes were subsequently depleted using anti-CD14 microbeads. Right after isolation, the cell populations were resuspended in RNAprotect reagent. The pan T sample comprised CD3+ T cells in general. Receptors were amplified or captured by multiplex PCR. Sequencing took place on a 454 GS FLX. TCR alpha and beta CDR3 regions were amplified from mRNA by semiquantitative ARM-PCR. ARM-PCR used tagged nested gene-specific primers, after which communal superprimers carried out exponential amplification. Exonuclease was used to remove the nested primers before the first-round PCR products went through the second amplification round. The amplicons were sequenced on the 454 platform, a system that can rapidly sequence millions of DNA fragments without cloning bias. A read counted as effective if the read could be mapped to both V and J germline segments. In the authors' own workflow: IRmap, which uses pyromap, a Smith-Waterman modification adapted to 454 sequencing errors, was used to assign reads to germline V, D and J segments. D-beta assignments were filtered with cutoffs set at the 99th percentile of alignment scores obtained from simulated random sequences. The amino acids between the conserved V-segment Y[YFLI]C motif and the J-segment [FW]GXGT motif were defined as CDR3. Repertoire diversity was estimated with a compound Poisson process model previously applied to large-scale EST data. A procedure for detecting cross-contamination was applied so that sample contamination could be argued against as the origin of shared CDR3s. TCRdb applied fastp at Q25 and MiXCR to the public reads, then kept only in-frame beta chains. Here each entry gathers all rows of one CDR3 protein and keeps the most common genes and DNA. These V and J calls are TCRdb output, not the study's own analysis. The sample has about 4,700 distinct CDR3 sequences on record, about four fifths of them singletons. About 30% of the sample rests with the top ten.

CDR1 and CDR2 were assigned from the germline V gene (reference sequence) as LNHDA and SQIVND. The CDR3 holds 13 amino acids from the cysteine to the phenylalanine. Only the CDR3 portion is preserved as DNA: 39 bases, with reading frame beginning at the first base. V sheds 0 bases and J sheds 3 bases, leaving 6 bases between their ends. Study-wide findings and limitations: The seven subsets showed no statistically significant differences in V, D and J usage, CDR3 length, or N-nucleotide additions. A CD4+CD8+ double-positive population could not be ruled out by the bead-based sorting. T cell counts went unrecorded for a couple of pan T samples, which were processed alongside pan B cells. More than 60% of CD8+ cytotoxic sequences came from clones with more than 100 reads, while the regulatory and Th2 subsets showed few clones of that size. The substantial sharing of CDR3s among Th1, Th2 and regulatory T cells was interpreted as suggesting that cell fate choices are stochastic.

The chain couples TRBV19 to TRBJ2-7, with the D gene call left open. This receptor was taken from a man aged 40-50 years in good health. The sequenced sample consisted of total T cells sorted from blood. Explained via the paper, the cell subset or site label denotes: CD3+ T cells in general. This receptor carries the CDR3 CASSIDPHYEQYF. The bases read TGTGCCAGTAGTATAGATCCCCACTACGAGCAGTACTTC. The variable domain in full, with residues beyond the CDR3 obtained from the reference TRBV19 and TRBJ2-7 genes, is DGGITQSPKYLFRKEGQNVTLSCEQNLNHDAMYWYRQDPGQGLRLIYYSQIVNDFQKGDIAEGYSVSREKKESFPLTVTSAQKNPTAFYLCASSIDPHYEQYFGPGTRLTVT.